The TCR beta chain described here comes from a study of T cells expressing NK-cell markers. Overall study: Repertoire data for TCR beta were derived from sorted T cells (CD3+CD56+NKG2C+, CD3+CD56+NKG2C- and CD3+CD56-NKG2C+). Out of eight donors sequenced, seven tested HCMV-seropositive and the remaining one seronegative.

TCRdb processed the 5' RACE reads again and assigns one entry to each CDR3 protein, with no DNA. The table lists 250,000 to 300,000 distinct CDR3 sequences. There are 18 residues in the CDR3. Study conclusions and caveats: In four donors, dominant clonotypes made up about 25-60.1% of CD3+CD56-NKG2C+ cells.

Of note for this clonotype: Its specificity is not known.

The sample taken for sequencing was blood T cells: a sorted CD56 or NKG2C T cell subset, CD4+ or CD8+ T cells, or bulk PBMC T cells (not recorded which). This clonotype was obtained from a man between 18 and 29 years old in good health. The chain has TRBV12-3 or TRBV12-4 and TRBJ2-1; with no DNA, the TCRdb D assignment of TRBD2 cannot be verified. The CDR3 here is CASRNREGLAGANREQFF.